The entry that follows covers one T cell receptor beta chain sequence. Its antigen remains unidentified. The repertoire was sequenced with immunoSEQ multiplex PCR; TCRdb's copy has only in-frame clones and lacks some. The sample yields 150,000 to 200,000 clones, 88% seen once. CDR1 is GTSNPN and CDR2 is SVGIG in the germline V gene (reference sequence). Trimming left V 3 bases short and J 5 bases short, with 10 bases between. The CDR3 spans 12 residues. The data were taken from a study of cytotoxic CD8 clonotypes in ibrutinib-treated CLL. Cryopreserved PBMCs supplied about 1.8 micrograms of genomic DNA for TCR beta libraries. Study outcomes and limitations: Baseline clonality, above age-matched healthy donor levels, tracked circulating CD8+ T-cell counts. Treatment saw public clonotypes, which were uncommon, either contract or stay stable.

The chain combines TRBV30 with TRBJ2-5, with a tentative D call TRBD1 (6 bases). This sequence was found in a human donor with chronic lymphocytic leukemia. The source was PBMCs, collected at disease progression, from a patient treated with ibrutinib. The CDR3: CAWSSQGETQYF. The DNA of the CDR3 is TGTGCCTGGAGCTCGCAGGGGGAGACCCAGTACTTC.